This T cell receptor beta chain is drawn from a study of blood T cell repertoires in COVID-19. As for the study in general: Sites in the United States, Italy and Spain provided acute and convalescent COVID-19 samples. T cells, B-cell-depleted T cells, or PBMCs supplied cDNA or gDNA.

In the original analysis: For nucleated cells, counts were estimated from reference gene primer amplification. Data came from immunoSEQ multiplex PCR; TCRdb stores just in-frame clones and leaves some out. The V and J calls and clone size come from that table; D and trimming were worked out from the DNA. The data contain roughly 100,000 clones, about four fifths of them singletons. Sequencing used peripheral blood. The source of this sequence is a woman of 80 years or more with acute or convalescent COVID-19.

This CDR3 is CASSIETSGGEDTQYF. Here the CDR3 DNA reads TGTGCCAGCAGCATTGAGACTAGCGGAGGGGAAGATACGCAGTATTTT. The rearrangement uses TRBV7-9 and TRBJ2-3; 9 bases agree with TRBD2. The CDR3 sequence is 16 residues long. Trimming cost V 5 bases and J 5 bases; bases outside gene matches: 11. The germline gives CDR1 SEHNR, CDR2 FQNEAQ (reference sequence).